The entry that follows covers one T cell receptor (beta chain) sequence. No antigen is known for it. Splitting of CD4+ cells produced CD45RA+ naive and CD45RA-negative memory subsets. The sample is drawn from a study of shared clonotypes between healthy human individuals. Measured with immunoSEQ multiplex PCR; TCRdb has only the in-frame clones, and not every one. In the table there are around 330,000 clones, around 67% of which are singletons. Trimming removed 4 bases at V and 5 bases at J, with 15 bases between. Germline V gene data show CDR1 as SGHNT and CDR2 as YYREEE (reference sequence). The CDR3 totals 14 residues. Study-level results: Richness estimates generally favored naive over memory subsets. For naive CD4 cells, 5% to 6.5% of clonotypes were shared across a few donors.

V gene TRBV5-4 combines with J gene TRBJ2-5, with D perhaps matching TRBD1 (5 bases). Sequenced input: memory CD4+ T cells sorted from blood. The sample's subset: CD45RA-negative fraction. This clonotype was sampled from a man aged 25-40 years in good health. For the CDR3, the DNA is TGTGCCAGCAGCATGACCGACAGAACGGAGACCCAGTACTTC. Its translation is CASSMTDRTETQYF.